This TCR beta chain was observed in a study of response to subunit inactivated influenza vaccine. The length of the CDR3 is 14 residues. V was shortened by 3 bases and J by 5 bases, with 13 bases between the two germline ends. Germline CDR1 is SGDLS and CDR2 is YYNGEE. TCRdb reprocessed the RT-PCR reads with MiXCR, giving one entry per CDR3 protein. The table has hundreds of thousands of distinct CDR3 sequences, about 25% seen once. Study-level results: Seasonal influenza vaccination, on each occasion, was suggested by the authors to recruit few new T cells.

On this clonotype itself: The antigen is unknown.

V usage is TRBV9 and J usage is TRBJ2-3, with D possibly being TRBD2 (7 bases). The clonotype comes from a man aged 50-60 years who received an inactivated influenza vaccine. The starting material was CD4+ T cells sorted from PBMCs, obtained around 5 days after vaccination. CDR3 in amino acids: CASSAGGLGDTQYF. CDR3 DNA: TGTGCCAGCAGCGCCGGGGGGCTTGGAGATACGCAGTATTTT.